The 18 T cell receptor beta chains below all came from one sample that was sequenced in a study of low-dose radiotherapy and immunotherapy resistance in tumors (dated by TCRdb to the early 2020s). Superscript III and a set of TRAV- and TRBV-specific primers were used to synthesize first-strand cDNA, so that both TCRalpha and TCRbeta chains were covered. A roughly 20-cycle PCR with Phusion amplified the TCRs, pairing a constant-region primer with the adapter that was attached to the V primers. TCRdb passed the public sequencing reads through fastp at Q25 and MiXCR, retaining productive beta sequences. Duplicate CDR3 protein sequences are folded into a single record with the most common DNA and genes. Recorded for this sample are fewer than 20,000 distinct CDR3 sequences; about 74% of them occurred a single time. In total, the top ten clones hold approximately 10% of the sample. These receptors all come from a human donor with advanced metastatic prostate, ovarian, gallbladder or colorectal cancer (not recorded which). This table probably holds off-target reads from a library built for another chain.

The genes are TRBV24-1 and TRBJ1-2; D gene unclear. The CDR3 totals 11 residues. The germline CDR1 and CDR2 sequences are KGHDR and SFDVKD. The V end was cut by 9 bases, the J end by 4 bases, with 8 bases between. CDR3 residues: CATEGSYGYTF. Written as DNA, the CDR3 is TGTGCCACCGAAGGGAGCTATGGCTACACCTTC.

The gene calls are TRBV23-1 and TRBJ2-7; 11 nucleotides align to TRBD1. TRBV23-1 carries the ORF label, with uncertain function. The CDR3 spans 16 residues. V lost 10 bases, J lost 5 bases, and 16 bases stayed unmatched. CDR3 bases: TGCGCCATACAACAACCCAAAGGACAGGGGGCGGACGAGCAGTACTTC. Encoded protein: CAIQQPKGQGADEQYF.

The chain carries TRBV5-1 and TRBJ2-3; D is uncertain. CDR1 is SGHRS and CDR2 is YFSETQ in the germline V gene. Trimming took 3 bases from V and 2 from J, leaving 10 bases between them. The CDR3 has 14 amino acids. The CDR3 DNA sequence: TGCGCCAGCAGCTCGCTGGAACACACAGATACGCAGTATTTT. This encodes CASSSLEHTDTQYF.

This rearrangement joins TRBV6-1 to TRBJ1-3; D is ambiguous. V gave up 7 bases and J gave up 0 bases, with 13 bases separating them. The CDR3 runs to 15 residues. The germline V gene encodes CDR1 MNHNS and CDR2 SASEGT. DNA of the CDR3: TGTGCCAGCATCTACGGGTTTAACTCTGGAAACACCATATATTTT. The encoded protein is CASIYGFNSGNTIYF.

In the case of this clonotype: The junction departs from the called germline gene at one end, perhaps through a read error. The rearrangement joins TRBV28 to TRBJ2-7; maybe TRBD1 (6 bases). Germline V CDR1 and CDR2: MDHEN, SYDVKM. This CDR3 contains 15 residues. In nucleotides, the CDR3 is TGTGCCGGCAGTCCGGACAGACAGGCCATTTACGAGCAGTACTTC. Translating it yields CAGSPDRQAIYEQYF.

The rearrangement links TRBV7-2 to TRBJ2-3; 16 nucleotides line up with TRBD2. This CDR3 is built from 18 residues. The trim removed 5 bases at V and 1 base at J, leaving 6 bases unmatched. Germline V gene sequence: CDR1 SGHTA, CDR2 FQGNSA. The CDR3 DNA follows: TGTGCCAGCAGCCAGGGACTAGCGGGAGGGTTTCGCACAGATACGCAGTATTTT. It codes for CASSQGLAGGFRTDTQYF. The full variable domain, in which reference TRBV7-2 and TRBJ2-3 provide the parts outside the CDR3, is GAGVSQSPSNKVTEKGKDVELRCDPISGHTALYWYRQSLGQGLEFLIYFQGNSAPDKSGLPSDRFSAERTGGSVSTLTIQRTQQEDSAVYLCASSQGLAGGFRTDTQYFGPGTRLTVL.

V usage is TRBV18 and J usage is TRBJ1-5; D is unresolved. Trimming took 4 bases from V and 6 from J, leaving 28 bases between them. CDR1 and CDR2 (germline): KGHSH, LQKENI. This CDR3 region has 19 residues. The CDR3: CASSLEEGGAGMPLQPQHF. The CDR3 DNA is TGTGCCAGCTCACTCGAGGAAGGAGGAGCAGGTATGCCTCTTCAGCCCCAGCATTTT.

Of note for this clonotype: The germline gene is not matched at one end of the junction; a read error may be the cause. The chain couples TRBV19 to TRBJ2-1; 11 nucleotides align to TRBD1. Germline lookup yields CDR1 LNHDA and CDR2 SQIVND (reference sequence). The length of the CDR3 is 13 residues. The DNA of the CDR3 is TGTGCCAGCAGTAGGGACAGGGGGAGTGAGCAGTTCTTC. As protein: CASSRDRGSEQFF.

The chain recombines TRBV12-3 or TRBV12-4 with TRBJ1-1, with a tentative D call TRBD1 (6 bases). The germline V and J ends were trimmed by 5 bases and 4 bases, with 8 bases remaining between them. This CDR3 region has 12 residues. The CDR3 reads CASSPDSTEAFF. DNA of the CDR3: TGTGCCAGCAGTCCGGACAGCACTGAAGCTTTCTTT.

The chain joins TRBV5-4 to TRBJ2-1, with D possibly matching TRBD2 (5 bases). From germline, CDR1 is SGHNT and CDR2 YYREEE (reference sequence). The V and J ends lost 3 bases and 6 bases respectively, with 22 bases between them. The CDR3 has 17 amino acids. CDR3 region: CASSSEASGYGSNEQFF. The CDR3 DNA sequence: TGTGCCAGCAGCTCGGAGGCGAGCGGCTACGGGTCCAATGAGCAGTTCTTC.

J is TRBJ2-6 and V is TRBV20-1, with D possibly TRBD1 on 6 matching bases. The CDR3 length is 17 residues. V lost 1 base, J lost 1 base, and 14 bases lay in between. Per germline, CDR1 DFQATT and CDR2 SNEGSKA (reference sequence). Here the CDR3 DNA reads TGCAGTGCTAGAGTCGGACAGCCCTTTTCTGGGGCCAACGTCCTGACTTTC. This encodes CSARVGQPFSGANVLTF.

This clonotype was recorded a few times. The genes are TRBV2 and TRBJ2-7, with unresolved D. Trimming cost V 8 bases and J 2 bases, with 13 bases left between them. This CDR3 has 13 amino acids. Germline V gives CDR1 SNHLY, CDR2 FYNNEI. The CDR3 region has the DNA TGTGCCAGCGCGAGATTGCAGGCCTACGAGCAGTACTTC. It translates to CASARLQAYEQYF.

The rearrangement joins TRBV6-6 to TRBJ2-2; D is perhaps TRBD1 or TRBD2 (6 bases each). The CDR3 loop spans 13 amino acids. Deletions cut 7 bases from V and 6 bases from J, with 12 bases between. CDR1 and CDR2 (germline): MNHNY, SVGAGI (reference sequence). CDR3 DNA sequence: TGTGCCAGCACCACCGGGGGCTCCGGGGAGCTGTTTTTT. Its translation is CASTTGGSGELFF.

This chain uses TRBV6-2 or TRBV6-3 with TRBJ2-7; the D gene is possibly TRBD2 (5 bases). Trimming took 8 bases from V and 7 from J, leaving 21 bases between them. Germline V gives CDR1 MNHEY, CDR2 SVGEGT. The CDR3 totals 14 residues. As DNA, the CDR3 is TGTGCCAGCCAACTCGAGCGGACCATGGGGGAGCAGTACTTC. Protein sequence: CASQLERTMGEQYF.

The J gene is TRBJ1-4, the V gene TRBV6-2 or TRBV6-3; the D is unclear. Germline V gives CDR1 MNHEY, CDR2 SVGEGT. Trimming left V 8 bases short and J 8 bases short, with 21 bases between. The CDR3 is 15 amino acids. The CDR3 nucleotides are TGTGCCAGCGGCGAGACAAGGGCATCTTGGGAAAAACTGTTTTTT. Translating gives CASGETRASWEKLFF.

The table lists this clonotype with a few counts. The V gene is TRBV5-4, the J gene TRBJ2-5; TRBD1 or TRBD2 may be the D gene (5 bases each). The CDR3 sequence is 14 residues long. The germline V and J ends were trimmed by 0 bases and 3 bases, with 9 bases remaining between them. The germline CDR1 and CDR2 sequences are SGHNT and YYREEE (reference sequence). CDR3 region: CASSLGGTKETQYF. The DNA for the CDR3 is TGTGCCAGCAGCTTGGGAGGGACGAAAGAGACCCAGTACTTC.

The chain links TRBV6-5 to TRBJ1-5; D ambiguous. The germline CDR1 and CDR2 sequences are MNHEY and SVGAGI. V was clipped by 1 base and J by 2 bases, with 18 bases between them. The CDR3 spans 18 residues. The CDR3 DNA follows: TGTGCCAGCAGTTACTGGCCCTTGGGAGGGTCGGGCAATCAGCCCCAGCATTTT. Its translation is CASSYWPLGGSGNQPQHF.

This chain connects TRBV18 to TRBJ2-1; 10 positions match TRBD2. Germline V CDR1 and CDR2: KGHSH, LQKENI. CDR3 length: 14 amino acids. J was trimmed by 5 bases and V by 3 bases; bases with no gene match: 1. CDR3: CASSPGTSDNEQFF. CDR3 sequence (DNA): TGTGCCAGCTCACCCGGGACTAGCGACAATGAGCAGTTCTTC.